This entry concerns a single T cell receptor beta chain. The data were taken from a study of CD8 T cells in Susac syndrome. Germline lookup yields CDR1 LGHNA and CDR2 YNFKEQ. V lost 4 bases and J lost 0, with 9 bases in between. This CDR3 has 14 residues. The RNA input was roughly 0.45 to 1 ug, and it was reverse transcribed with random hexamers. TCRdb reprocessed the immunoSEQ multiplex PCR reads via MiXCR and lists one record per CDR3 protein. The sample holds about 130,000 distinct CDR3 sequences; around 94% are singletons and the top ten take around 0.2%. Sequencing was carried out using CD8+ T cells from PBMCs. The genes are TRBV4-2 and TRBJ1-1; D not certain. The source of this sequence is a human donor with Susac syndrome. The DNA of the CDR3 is TGTGCCAGCAGCCCCGACGGATTGAACACTGAAGCTTTCTTT. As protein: CASSPDGLNTEAFF.